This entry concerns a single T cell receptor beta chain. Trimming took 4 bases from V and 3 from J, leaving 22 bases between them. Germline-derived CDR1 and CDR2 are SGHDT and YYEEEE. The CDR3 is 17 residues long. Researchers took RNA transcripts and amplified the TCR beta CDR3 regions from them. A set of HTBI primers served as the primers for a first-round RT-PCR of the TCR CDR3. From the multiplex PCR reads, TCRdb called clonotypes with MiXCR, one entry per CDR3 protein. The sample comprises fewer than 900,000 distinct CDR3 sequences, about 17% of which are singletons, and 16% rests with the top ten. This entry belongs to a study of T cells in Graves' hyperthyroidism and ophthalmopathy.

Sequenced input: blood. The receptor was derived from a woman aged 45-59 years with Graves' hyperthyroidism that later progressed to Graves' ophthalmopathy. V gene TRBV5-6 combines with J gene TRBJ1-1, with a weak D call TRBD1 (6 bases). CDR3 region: CASSQPRQGLGDTEAFF. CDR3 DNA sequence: TGTGCCAGCAGCCAACCCCGGCAGGGGTTAGGCGACACTGAAGCTTTCTTT.